The 14 T cell receptor beta chains in this list originate from one sample, sequenced in a study of blood T cell repertoires in COVID-19. Assay used: immunoSEQ multiplex PCR; TCRdb lists only in-frame clones, some missing. The repertoire includes approximately 250,000 clones, just under 85% of them detected once, and approximately 6.3% sits in the top ten. The sample comprised peripheral blood. The receptors shown here come from a woman aged 55-75 years with active or convalescent COVID-19.

The CDR3 coding sequence is TGTGCCAGCAGCCTAGACGCTAGCGGGAGCACAGATACGCAGTATTTT. This codes for CASSLDASGSTDTQYF. V is TRBV7-9 and J is TRBJ2-3, with 8 bases matching TRBD2. From germline, CDR1 is SEHNR and CDR2 FQNEAQ (reference sequence). V lost 5 bases to trimming and J lost 0 bases; unmatched junction nucleotides: 7. The CDR3 length is 16 residues.

The chain uses TRBV18 and TRBJ2-3, with TRBD2 identical over 7 bases. J gave up 4 bases and V 2 bases, and 15 bases lay outside the gene matches. The CDR3 spans 18 residues. CDR1 and CDR2 from the germline V gene are KGHSH and LQKENI. Here the CDR3 reads CASSPSLASGQRPDTQYF. In DNA, the CDR3 is TGTGCCAGCTCACCATCTCTGGCTAGCGGCCAGAGGCCAGATACGCAGTATTTT.

J is TRBJ1-4 and V is TRBV6-5; D call uncertain. The length of the CDR3 is 12 residues. Germline V lookup: CDR1 MNHEY, CDR2 SVGAGI. V lost 6 bases and J lost 8, with 10 bases in between. The CDR3 loop reads CASRRGDEKLFF. The CDR3 DNA sequence: TGTGCCAGCAGGAGAGGCGACGAAAAACTGTTTTTT.

The count of this clone is one. The V gene is TRBV18, the J gene TRBJ2-1; 10 bases match TRBD1. Trimming removed 5 bases from V and 9 bases from J; junction bases left unmatched: 10. The CDR3 spans 15 residues. Germline-derived CDR1 and CDR2 are KGHSH and LQKENI. CDR3: CASSSRQGAFSEQFF. The CDR3 nucleotides read TGTGCCAGCTCATCTCGACAGGGGGCGTTCAGTGAGCAGTTCTTC. Complete variable domain (other parts from reference TRBV18 and TRBJ2-1): NAGVMQNPRHLVRRRGQEARLRCSPMKGHSHVYWYRQLPEEGLKFMVYLQKENIIDESGMPKERFSAEFPKEGPSILRIQQVVRGDSAAYFCASSSRQGAFSEQFFGPGTRLTVL.

This chain links TRBV10-2 with TRBJ2-2; no definite D call. V was pared by 0 bases and J by 1 base, with 3 bases between. The CDR3 length is 14 residues. CDR1 is WSHSY, CDR2 SAAADI, per germline. CDR3 loop: CASSESRNTGELFF. The CDR3 region has the DNA TGCGCCAGCAGTGAGTCGAGGAACACCGGGGAGCTGTTTTTT.

The J gene is TRBJ2-1, the V gene TRBV23-1; TRBD1 matches at 7 bases. TRBV23-1 is an open reading frame whose function is uncertain. V trimming: 4 bases; J trimming: 0 bases; junction bases outside the gene matches: 6. The CDR3 loop spans 16 amino acids. CDR3 DNA: TGCGCCAGCAGTCGCGGACAGGCTTGCTCCTACAATGAGCAGTTCTTC. Translation gives CASSRGQACSYNEQFF.

This clone has a single count. This chain links TRBV30 with TRBJ1-2; D is unresolved. The V gene lost 0 bases and the J gene lost 6 bases, with 14 bases spanning the gap. There are 14 residues in the CDR3. Per germline, CDR1 GTSNPN and CDR2 SVGIG (reference sequence). The CDR3 here is CAWSVSIAGDGYTF. As DNA, the CDR3 is TGTGCCTGGAGTGTAAGCATAGCCGGAGATGGCTACACCTTC. The full variable domain, completed using reference TRBV30 and TRBJ1-2, is SQTIHQWPATLVQPVGSPLSLECTVEGTSNPNLYWYRQAAGRGLQLLFYSVGIGQISSEVPQNLSASRPQDRQFILSSKKLLLSDSGFYLCAWSVSIAGDGYTFGSGTRLTVV.

The chain recombines TRBV11-2 with TRBJ2-5; 8 bases map to TRBD2. Germline V CDR1 and CDR2: SGHAT, FQNNGV. The CDR3 is made up of 14 amino acids. V gave up 7 bases and J gave up 4 bases; unmatched junction bases: 8. The CDR3 region has the DNA TGTGCCAGCACCTCTTCGGGGGGGCCAGAGACCCAGTACTTC. Its translation: CASTSSGGPETQYF.

The chain uses TRBV7-9 and TRBJ2-3; no clear D. This CDR3 contains 14 residues. V lost 1 base and J lost 8, with 13 bases in between. Per germline, CDR1 SEHNR and CDR2 FQNEAQ (reference sequence). CDR3 loop: CASSLVGGDSTQYF. The CDR3 DNA sequence: TGTGCCAGCAGCTTAGTAGGTGGTGACTCTACGCAGTATTTT.

The chain employs TRBV19 and TRBJ2-7, with 10 bases matching TRBD1. This CDR3 region has 15 residues. The germline V gene encodes CDR1 LNHDA and CDR2 SQIVND (reference sequence). Trimming at V came to 5 bases and at J to 4 bases, leaving 8 bases not matched to a gene. CDR3 sequence reads: CASSSGGQGLYEQYF. CDR3 DNA: TGTGCCAGTAGTTCGGGGGGACAGGGGCTATACGAGCAGTACTTC.

The count of this clone is one. The chain employs TRBV29-1 and TRBJ1-2, with D unresolved. This CDR3 is built from 14 residues. Trimming removed 2 bases at V and 4 bases at J, with 14 bases between. Germline CDR1 SQVTM, CDR2 ANQGSEA. The CDR3 sequence: CSVEPWPGGYGYTF. CDR3 sequence (DNA): TGCAGCGTTGAACCCTGGCCCGGCGGCTATGGCTACACCTTC.

This chain connects TRBV19 to TRBJ1-5; 7 bases match TRBD1. The CDR3 extends over 14 amino acids. The germline gives CDR1 LNHDA, CDR2 SQIVND (reference sequence). Germline trimming cut 2 bases from V and 7 bases from J; bases unmatched to any gene: 5. CDR3 in DNA: TGTGCCAGTAGTATAACGCAGGGGGAACAGCCCCAGCATTTT. Translation: CASSITQGEQPQHF.

Written as DNA, the CDR3 is TGCGCCAGCAGCGGGGGACAGGGATTCATGAACACTGAAGCTTTCTTT. It specifies CASSGGQGFMNTEAFF. The genes are TRBV5-1 and TRBJ1-1; 9 nucleotides line up with TRBD1. V lost 4 bases, J lost 0 bases, and 7 bases stayed unmatched. Germline CDR1 is SGHRS and CDR2 is YFSETQ. The CDR3 totals 16 residues.

The CDR3 here is CASSIQGGRLGYTF. The CDR3 nucleotides are TGTGCCAGCAGCATTCAGGGCGGGAGGTTAGGCTACACCTTC. The rearrangement joins TRBV5-4 to TRBJ1-2; possibly TRBD1 for D (5 bases). Trimming took off 4 bases at V and 8 bases at J, with 18 bases between the two ends. The CDR3 has 14 amino acids. Germline V gives CDR1 SGHNT, CDR2 YYREEE (reference sequence).